This T cell receptor (beta chain) was identified in a study of beta chain features in type 1 diabetes. Expressed TCRB transcripts were sequenced, since all the RNA that had been isolated was reverse transcribed. Only in-frame clones appear in the TCRdb table, and some are missing; sequencing was by immunoSEQ multiplex PCR. The sample includes about 190,000 clones, 7% to 9% of them seen just once. General study points: All four CD4+ subsets of Type 1 diabetes patients contained TCRB CDR3s that were moderately but significantly shorter. Equally in patients and controls, shorter templates might have been favored by PCR. Patients showed naive, central memory and Treg TCRB repertoires that appeared more similar than those of healthy donors. In type 1 diabetes patients, VDJ junctions had fewer insertions; deletions at these junctions were more frequent.

Germline V gene lookup returns CDR1 SGHDT and CDR2 YYEEEE. The CDR3 has 14 residues. With 5 bases clipped from V and 5 bases from J, the junction kept 9 bases outside the gene matches. This clone turned up a few times. Its matching antigen is unknown. This chain joins TRBV5-6 and TRBJ2-5; 7 bases line up with TRBD2. The sequenced sample consisted of central memory CD4+ T cells from blood. This TCR was recovered from a man aged 18 to 29 with type 1 diabetes. CDR3 region: CASSRTPGGETQYF. The CDR3 region has the DNA TGTGCCAGCAGTCGGACCCCCGGGGGGGAGACCCAGTACTTC.